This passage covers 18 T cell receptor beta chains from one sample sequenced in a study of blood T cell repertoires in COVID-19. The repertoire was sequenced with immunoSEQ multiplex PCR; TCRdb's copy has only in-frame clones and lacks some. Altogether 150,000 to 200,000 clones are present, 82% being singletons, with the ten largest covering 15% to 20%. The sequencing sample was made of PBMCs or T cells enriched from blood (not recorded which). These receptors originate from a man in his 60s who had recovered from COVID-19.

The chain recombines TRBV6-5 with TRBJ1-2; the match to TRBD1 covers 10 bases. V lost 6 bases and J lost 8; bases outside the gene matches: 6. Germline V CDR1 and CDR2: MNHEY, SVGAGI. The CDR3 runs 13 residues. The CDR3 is CASRADRGQGYTF. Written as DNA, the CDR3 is TGTGCCAGCAGGGCCGACAGGGGGCAAGGCTACACCTTC.

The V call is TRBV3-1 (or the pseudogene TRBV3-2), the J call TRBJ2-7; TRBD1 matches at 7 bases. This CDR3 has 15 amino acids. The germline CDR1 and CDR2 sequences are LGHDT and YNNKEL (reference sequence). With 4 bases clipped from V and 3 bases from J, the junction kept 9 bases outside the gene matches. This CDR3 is CASSLQGIANYEQYF. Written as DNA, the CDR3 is TGTGCCAGCAGCCTACAGGGGATCGCCAACTACGAGCAGTACTTC.

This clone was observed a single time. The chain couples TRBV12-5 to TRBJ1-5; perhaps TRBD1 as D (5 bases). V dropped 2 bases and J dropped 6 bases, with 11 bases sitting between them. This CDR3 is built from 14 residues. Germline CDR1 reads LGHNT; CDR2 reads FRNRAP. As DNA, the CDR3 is TGTGCTAGTGGTTTGTGGACACGCTGTCAGCCCCAGCATTTT. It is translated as CASGLWTRCQPQHF.

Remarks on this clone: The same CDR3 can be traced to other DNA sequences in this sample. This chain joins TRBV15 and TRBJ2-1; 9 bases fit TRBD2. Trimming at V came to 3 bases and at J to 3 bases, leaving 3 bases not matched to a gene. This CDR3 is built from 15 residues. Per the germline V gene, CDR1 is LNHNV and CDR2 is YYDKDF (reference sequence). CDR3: CATSRDSGSYNEQFF. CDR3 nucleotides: TGTGCCACCAGCAGGGATAGCGGGAGCTACAATGAGCAGTTCTTC.

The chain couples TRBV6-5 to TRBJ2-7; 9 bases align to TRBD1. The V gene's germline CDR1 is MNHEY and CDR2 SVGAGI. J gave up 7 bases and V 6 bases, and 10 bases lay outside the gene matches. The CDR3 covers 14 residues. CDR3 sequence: CASRDRDRAWEQYF. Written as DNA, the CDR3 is TGTGCCAGCAGGGACCGGGACAGGGCCTGGGAGCAGTACTTC.

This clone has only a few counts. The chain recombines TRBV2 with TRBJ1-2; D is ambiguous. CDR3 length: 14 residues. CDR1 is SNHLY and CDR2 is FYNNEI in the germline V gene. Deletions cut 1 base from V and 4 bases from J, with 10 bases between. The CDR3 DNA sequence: TGTGCCAGCAGTGAAGGACCAGACATCTATGGCTACACCTTC. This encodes CASSEGPDIYGYTF. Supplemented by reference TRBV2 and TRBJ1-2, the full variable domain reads EPEVTQTPSHQVTQMGQEVILRCVPISNHLYFYWYRQILGQKVEFLVSFYNNEISEKSEIFDDQFSVERPDGSNFTLKIRSTKLEDSAMYFCASSEGPDIYGYTFGSGTRLTVV.

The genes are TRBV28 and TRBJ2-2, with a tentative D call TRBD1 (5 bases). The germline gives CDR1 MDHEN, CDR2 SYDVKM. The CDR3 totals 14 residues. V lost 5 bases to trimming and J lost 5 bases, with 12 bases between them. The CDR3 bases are TGTGCCAGCAGTACCTCCCCAGGGACCGGGGAGCTGTTTTTT. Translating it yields CASSTSPGTGELFF.

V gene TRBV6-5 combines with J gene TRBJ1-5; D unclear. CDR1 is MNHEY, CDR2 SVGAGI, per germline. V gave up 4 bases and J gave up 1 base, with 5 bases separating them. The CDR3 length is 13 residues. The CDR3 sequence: CASSSESNQPQHF. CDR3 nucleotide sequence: TGTGCCAGCAGTTCGGAGAGCAATCAGCCCCAGCATTTT.

CDR3 nucleotides: TGTGCCAGCAGCTGGGGACTAGCGGGAGTAGGGACCCAGTACTTC. Translation gives CASSWGLAGVGTQYF. V gene TRBV5-4 combines with J gene TRBJ2-5; 14 bases are a match to TRBD2. The V gene's germline CDR1 is SGHNT and CDR2 YYREEE (reference sequence). The V gene end was trimmed by 3 bases and the J gene end by 7 bases; junction bases not matched to a gene: 5. This CDR3 spans 15 amino acids.

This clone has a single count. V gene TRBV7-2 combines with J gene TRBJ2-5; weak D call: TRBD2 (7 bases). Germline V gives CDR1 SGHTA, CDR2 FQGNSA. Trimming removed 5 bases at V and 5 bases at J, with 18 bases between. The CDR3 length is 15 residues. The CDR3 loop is CASSPRRGGRETQYF. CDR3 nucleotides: TGTGCCAGCAGCCCTCGTAGGGGGGGCAGGGAGACCCAGTACTTC.

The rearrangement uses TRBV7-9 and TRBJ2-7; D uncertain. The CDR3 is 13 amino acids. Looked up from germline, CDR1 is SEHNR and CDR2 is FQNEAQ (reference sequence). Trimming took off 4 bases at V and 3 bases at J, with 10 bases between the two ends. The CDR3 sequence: CASSSYTDYEQYF. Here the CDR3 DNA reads TGTGCCAGCAGCTCTTACACCGACTACGAGCAGTACTTC.

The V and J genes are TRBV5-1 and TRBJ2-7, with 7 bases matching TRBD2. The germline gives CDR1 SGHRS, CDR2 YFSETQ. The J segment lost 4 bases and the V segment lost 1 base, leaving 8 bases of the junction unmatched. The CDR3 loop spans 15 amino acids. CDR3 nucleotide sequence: TGCGCCAGCAGCTTGAACGCGGGAGATTTGTACGAGCAGTACTTC. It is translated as CASSLNAGDLYEQYF.

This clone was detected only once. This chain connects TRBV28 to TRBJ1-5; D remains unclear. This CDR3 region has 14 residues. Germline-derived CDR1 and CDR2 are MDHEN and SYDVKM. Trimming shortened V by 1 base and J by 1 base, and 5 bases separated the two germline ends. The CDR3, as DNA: TGTGCCAGCAGTTTATTCCAGAGCAATCAGCCCCAGCATTTT. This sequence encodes CASSLFQSNQPQHF.

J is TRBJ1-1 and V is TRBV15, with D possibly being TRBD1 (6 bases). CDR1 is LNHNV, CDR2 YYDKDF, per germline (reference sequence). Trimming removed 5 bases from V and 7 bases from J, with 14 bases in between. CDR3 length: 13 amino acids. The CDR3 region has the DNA TGTGCCACCAGCGGAAGGACAGCCTATGAAGCTTTCTTT. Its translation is CATSGRTAYEAFF.

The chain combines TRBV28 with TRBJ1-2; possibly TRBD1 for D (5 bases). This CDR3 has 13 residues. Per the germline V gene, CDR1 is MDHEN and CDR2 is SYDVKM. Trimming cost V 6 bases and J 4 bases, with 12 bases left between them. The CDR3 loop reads CASSIGEPYGYTF. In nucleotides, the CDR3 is TGTGCCAGCAGCATAGGGGAACCCTATGGCTACACCTTC.

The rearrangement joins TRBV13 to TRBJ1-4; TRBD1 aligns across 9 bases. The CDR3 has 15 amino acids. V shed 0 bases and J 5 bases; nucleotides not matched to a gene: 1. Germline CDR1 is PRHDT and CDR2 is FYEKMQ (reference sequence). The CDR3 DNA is TGTGCCAGCAGCTTAGGGGGGACAGGGAATGAAAAACTGTTTTTT. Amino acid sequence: CASSLGGTGNEKLFF. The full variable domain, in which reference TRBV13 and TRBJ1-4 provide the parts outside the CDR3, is AAGVIQSPRHLIKEKRETATLKCYPIPRHDTVYWYQQGPGQDPQFLISFYEKMQSDKGSIPDRFSAQQFSDYHSELNMSSLELGDSALYFCASSLGGTGNEKLFFGSGTQLSVL.

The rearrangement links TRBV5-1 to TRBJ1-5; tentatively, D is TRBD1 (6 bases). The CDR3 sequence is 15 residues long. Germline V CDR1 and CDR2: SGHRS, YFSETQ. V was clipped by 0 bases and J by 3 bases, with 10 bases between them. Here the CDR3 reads CASSLAGANNQPQHF. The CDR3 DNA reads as TGCGCCAGCAGCTTGGCAGGGGCGAACAATCAGCCCCAGCATTTT.

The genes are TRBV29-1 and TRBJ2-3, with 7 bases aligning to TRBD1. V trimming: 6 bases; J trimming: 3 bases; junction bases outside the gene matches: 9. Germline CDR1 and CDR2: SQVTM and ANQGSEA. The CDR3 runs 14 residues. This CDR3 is CSVAPQGLTDTQYF. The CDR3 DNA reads TGCAGCGTGGCCCCACAGGGGCTTACAGATACGCAGTATTTT.